Listed below are T cell receptor beta chains from one sample, sequenced in a study of beta chain features in type 1 diabetes. The repertoire was sequenced with immunoSEQ multiplex PCR; TCRdb's copy has only in-frame clones and lacks some. The sample lists about 620,000 clones; around 16% were seen once. The specimen sequenced was naive CD4+ T cells from blood. The receptors shown here come from a man younger than 35 in good health. Both conserved end residues are part of each CDR3. Each record gives: clone size, CDR3 length, D gene, J gene, V gene, CDR3 protein, CDR3 DNA. A D gene is named only where the DNA matches it firmly. A row's size may be missing; if present it is once, few, many or a size class.

few,15,.,TRBJ1-2,TRBV4-3,CASSQDGVKEYGYTF,TGCGCCAGCAGCCAAGATGGGGTGAAGGAGTATGGCTACACCTTC
few,13,.,TRBJ2-5,TRBV5-4,CASSLVGQETQYF,TGTGCCAGCAGCCTGGTGGGACAAGAGACCCAGTACTTC
few,15,.,TRBJ1-1,TRBV27,CASSITYRVNTEAFF,TGTGCCAGCAGTATTACTTACAGGGTGAACACTGAAGCTTTCTTT
few,15,.,TRBJ2-5,TRBV5-1,CASSLVPGAGRAQYF,TGCGCCAGCAGCTTGGTGCCAGGCGCGGGTCGGGCCCAGTACTTC
.,13,.,TRBJ1-1,TRBV5-4,CASSPTSSTEAFF,TGTGCCAGCAGCCCCACCTCAAGCACTGAAGCTTTCTTT
few,14,.,TRBJ1-1,TRBV11-3,CASSLDRMNTEAFF,TGTGCCAGCAGTCTAGACAGGATGAACACTGAAGCTTTCTTT
few,14,.,TRBJ2-1,TRBV4-3,CASSQDAALNEQFF,TGCGCCAGCAGCCAAGACGCCGCTTTGAATGAGCAGTTCTTC
.,10,.,TRBJ1-1,TRBV20-1,CSARQFEAFF,TGCAGTGCTAGGCAGTTCGAAGCTTTCTTT
few,11,.,TRBJ1-4,TRBV20-1,CSARRGEKLFF,TGCAGTGCTAGGAGGGGCGAAAAACTGTTTTTT
.,13,TRBD2,TRBJ2-3,TRBV2,CASGRGGTDTQYF,TGTGCCAGCGGTCGGGGGGGCACAGATACGCAGTATTTT
few,13,.,TRBJ1-6,TRBV7-9,CASSFGDNSPLHF,TGTGCCAGCAGCTTTGGAGATAATTCACCCCTCCACTTT
.,12,.,TRBJ2-7,TRBV2,CASSQWDYEQYF,TGTGCCAGCAGCCAATGGGACTACGAGCAGTACTTC
.,14,.,TRBJ2-6,TRBV5-4,CASKLVSGANVLTF,TGTGCCAGCAAGCTCGTCTCTGGGGCCAACGTCCTGACTTTC
.,15,TRBD2,TRBJ2-7,TRBV7-2,CASSSGLAGVVEQYF,TGTGCCAGCAGCTCGGGACTAGCGGGAGTTGTTGAGCAGTACTTC
.,14,.,TRBJ2-4,TRBV7-9,CASSVRGAGNIQYF,TGTGCCAGCAGCGTAAGGGGCGCGGGAAACATTCAGTACTTC
few,15,.,TRBJ2-5,TRBV6-5,CASRIRAGSRETQYF,TGTGCCAGCAGGATTCGTGCAGGGAGTCGGGAGACCCAGTACTTC
few,12,TRBD1,TRBJ1-2,TRBV19,CASRPQGDGYTF,TGTGCCAGTAGACCACAGGGGGATGGCTACACCTTC
.,13,.,TRBJ1-1,TRBV4-3,CASSQGPRGEAFF,TGCGCCAGCAGCCAAGGTCCGCGGGGAGAAGCTTTCTTT
few,16,.,TRBJ2-2,TRBV15,CATSRDSGLVGGELFF,TGTGCCACCAGCAGAGATTCAGGGTTAGTCGGCGGGGAGCTGTTTTTT
few,14,.,TRBJ2-2,TRBV7-2,CASSLETNTGELFF,TGTGCCAGCAGCTTAGAAACGAACACCGGGGAGCTGTTTTTT
few,17,.,TRBJ1-1,TRBV4-3,CASSQDLGVRMNTEAFF,TGCGCCAGCAGCCAAGATTTGGGTGTCCGCATGAACACTGAAGCTTTCTTT
.,11,.,TRBJ1-1,TRBV30,CAWSGFTEAFF,TGTGCCTGGAGTGGCTTCACTGAAGCTTTCTTT
few,12,.,TRBJ2-1,TRBV18,CASSPPLEGQFF,TGTGCCAGCTCACCACCCCTCGAGGGGCAGTTCTTC
.,16,TRBD1,TRBJ2-7,TRBV28,CASSLLSGQRTYEQYF,TGTGCCAGCAGTTTATTGTCGGGACAGAGGACCTACGAGCAGTACTTC
few,13,.,TRBJ2-5,TRBV15,CATSLPASGTQYF,TGTGCCACCAGCTTGCCAGCTTCGGGGACCCAGTACTTC
.,14,.,TRBJ1-2,TRBV7-2,CASSLGAGTGGYTF,TGTGCCAGCAGCTTAGGGGCAGGGACGGGTGGCTACACCTTC
many,19,TRBD2,TRBJ2-1,TRBV14,CASSHIRTSGLFFHNEQFF,TGTGCCAGCAGCCATATCAGGACTAGCGGATTGTTTTTCCACAATGAGCAGTTCTTC
few,12,TRBD1,TRBJ1-4,TRBV30,CAGETGGEKLFF,TGTGCCGGTGAGACAGGGGGCGAAAAACTGTTTTTT
.,15,TRBD1,TRBJ2-7,TRBV10-3,CAISNDRGRTYEQYF,TGTGCCATCAGTAACGACAGGGGCCGAACCTACGAGCAGTACTTC
once,17,TRBD2,TRBJ2-3,TRBV11-1,CASSLMTSGASGPTQYF,TGTGCCAGCAGCTTAATGACTAGCGGGGCCTCCGGGCCTACGCAGTATTTT
few,16,.,TRBJ1-2,TRBV29-1,CSVDSLPRGTNYGYTF,TGCAGCGTTGATTCGCTTCCCAGGGGCACTAACTATGGCTACACCTTC
.,15,.,TRBJ1-5,TRBV7-9,CASSPLGDSNQPQHF,TGTGCCAGCAGCCCCCTAGGGGACAGCAATCAGCCCCAGCATTTT
.,15,TRBD2,TRBJ2-2,TRBV7-3,CASRPAGGRTGELFF,TGTGCCAGCAGACCCGCCGGCGGGAGGACCGGGGAGCTGTTTTTT
few,16,.,TRBJ1-2,TRBV29-1,CSVVAFGQSLGYGYTF,TGCAGCGTTGTGGCCTTTGGCCAGTCCCTCGGGTATGGCTACACCTTC
.,15,TRBD2,TRBJ2-4,TRBV7-8,CASSSGGLAKNVQYF,TGTGCCAGCTCGAGCGGGGGACTAGCCAAAAACGTTCAGTACTTC
.,13,.,TRBJ1-5,TRBV30,CAWSGHRGQPQHF,TGTGCCTGGAGTGGGCATAGGGGTCAGCCCCAGCATTTT
.,15,TRBD2,TRBJ2-7,TRBV9,CASSGTGTRIYEQYF,TGTGCCAGCAGCGGCACCGGGACTAGGATATACGAGCAGTACTTC
.,14,.,TRBJ2-7,TRBV27,CASSEQGGTYEQYF,TGTGCCAGCAGTGAACAGGGTGGGACCTACGAGCAGTACTTC
.,14,.,TRBJ2-1,TRBV10-3,CAISGGVQANEQFF,TGTGCCATCAGCGGCGGGGTACAGGCCAATGAGCAGTTCTTC
.,15,.,TRBJ2-1,TRBV27,CASSGWTYSYNEQFF,TGTGCCAGCAGTGGATGGACCTACTCCTACAATGAGCAGTTCTTC
.,17,.,TRBJ1-5,TRBV18,CASSPRLGGMGNQPQHF,TGTGCCAGCTCACCACGTCTCGGGGGGATGGGCAATCAGCCCCAGCATTTT
.,14,.,TRBJ1-2,TRBV25-1,CASSAGSLSYGYTF,TGTGCCAGCAGTGCAGGGAGCCTAAGCTATGGCTACACCTTC
.,17,.,TRBJ1-3,TRBV7-2,CASSLFGLTASGNTIYF,TGTGCCAGCAGCTTATTTGGACTGACAGCCTCTGGAAACACCATATATTTT
.,13,.,TRBJ2-1,TRBV18,CASSPGPRNEQFF,TGTGCCAGCTCACCGGGACCCCGCAATGAGCAGTTCTTC
.,13,TRBD1,TRBJ1-1,TRBV28,CASSLTRGAEAFF,TGTGCCAGCAGTTTAACCAGGGGGGCTGAAGCTTTCTTT
few,13,TRBD1,TRBJ1-2,TRBV29-1,CSVHRGPTYGYTF,TGCAGCGTTCACAGGGGGCCTACCTATGGCTACACCTTC
few,17,.,TRBJ1-5,TRBV28,CASGRGGVPNSNQPQHF,TGTGCCAGCGGCCGGGGAGGGGTCCCGAATAGCAATCAGCCCCAGCATTTT
.,15,TRBD2,TRBJ2-5,TRBV6-5,CASSYGLAGLETQYF,TGTGCCAGCAGTTACGGACTAGCGGGATTAGAGACCCAGTACTTC
few,13,.,TRBJ1-1,TRBV29-1,CSVEGRMNTEAFF,TGCAGCGTTGAAGGACGGATGAACACTGAAGCTTTCTTT
few,14,TRBD2,TRBJ2-7,TRBV18,CASSPTLAGYEQYF,TGTGCCAGCTCACCAACGCTAGCGGGCTACGAGCAGTACTTC
.,16,TRBD2,TRBJ2-3,TRBV11-2,CASSSMVSGSTDTQYF,TGTGCCAGCAGCTCCATGGTTAGCGGGAGTACAGATACGCAGTATTTT
.,13,.,TRBJ2-6,TRBV18,CASSPDLTNVLTF,TGTGCCAGCTCACCCGACCTAACCAACGTCCTGACTTTC
few,15,.,TRBJ2-5,TRBV6-5,CASSYSGPLRGTQYF,TGTGCCAGCAGTTACTCCGGACCGCTCCGGGGGACCCAGTACTTC
.,14,.,TRBJ2-5,TRBV2,CASSESGVKETQYF,TGTGCCAGCAGTGAGTCAGGGGTCAAGGAGACCCAGTACTTC
.,15,TRBD1,TRBJ2-1,TRBV9,CASSVDRGPYNEQFF,TGTGCCAGCAGCGTAGACAGGGGGCCCTACAATGAGCAGTTCTTC